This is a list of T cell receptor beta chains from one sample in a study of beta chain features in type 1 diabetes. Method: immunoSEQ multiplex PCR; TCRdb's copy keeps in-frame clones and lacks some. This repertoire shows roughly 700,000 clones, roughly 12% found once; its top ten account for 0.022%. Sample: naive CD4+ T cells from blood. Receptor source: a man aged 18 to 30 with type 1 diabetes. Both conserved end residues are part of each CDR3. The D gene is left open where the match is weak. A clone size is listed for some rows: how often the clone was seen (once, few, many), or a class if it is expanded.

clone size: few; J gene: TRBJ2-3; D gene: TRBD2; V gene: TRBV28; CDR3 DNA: TGTGCCAGCAGGGGCTCAATAGCGGGGGGCACAGATACGCAGTATTTT; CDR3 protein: CASRGSIAGGTDTQYF
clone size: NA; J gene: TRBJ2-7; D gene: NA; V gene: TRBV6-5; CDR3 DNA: TGTGCCAGCGGGAAGGTTATCCACGAGCAGTACTTC; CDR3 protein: CASGKVIHEQYF
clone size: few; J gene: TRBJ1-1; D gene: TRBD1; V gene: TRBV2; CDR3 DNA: TGTGCCAGCAGTGAGGGCAGGGGGCCGGTCACTGAAGCTTTCTTT; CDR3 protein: CASSEGRGPVTEAFF
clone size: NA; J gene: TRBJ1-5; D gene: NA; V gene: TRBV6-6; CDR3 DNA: TGTGCCAGCAGCGTCCGGGACACTAGCAATCAGCCCCAGCATTTT; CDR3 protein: CASSVRDTSNQPQHF
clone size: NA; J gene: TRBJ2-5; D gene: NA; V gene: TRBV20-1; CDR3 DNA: TGCAGTGCTTTTCGAGAGACCCAGTACTTC; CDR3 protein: CSAFRETQYF
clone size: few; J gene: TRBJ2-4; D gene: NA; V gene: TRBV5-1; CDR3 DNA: TGCGCCAGCAGCTTGTTCCCCGATGGAGACATTCAGTACTTC; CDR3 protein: CASSLFPDGDIQYF
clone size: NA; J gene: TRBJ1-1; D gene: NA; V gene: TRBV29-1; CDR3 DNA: TGCAGCGTTGAAAGGACGGGGAAGGGGGACACTGAAGCTTTCTTT; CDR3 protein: CSVERTGKGDTEAFF
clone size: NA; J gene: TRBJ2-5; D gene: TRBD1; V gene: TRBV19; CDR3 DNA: TGTGCCAGTAGTATAACAGGGACAGCACAAGAGACCCAGTACTTC; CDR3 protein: CASSITGTAQETQYF
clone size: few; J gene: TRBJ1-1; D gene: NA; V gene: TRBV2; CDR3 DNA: TGTGCCAGCAACCCCTCGACGGTGAACACTGAAGCTTTCTTT; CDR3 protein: CASNPSTVNTEAFF
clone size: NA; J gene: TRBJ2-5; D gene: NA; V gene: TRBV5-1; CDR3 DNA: TGCGCCAGCAGCTTGTCGGCATACGGCGAGACCCAGTACTTC; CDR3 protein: CASSLSAYGETQYF
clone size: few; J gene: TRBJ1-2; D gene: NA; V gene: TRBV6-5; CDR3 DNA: TGTGCCAGCAGACAACAGGAGATATCAAACTATGGCTACACCTTC; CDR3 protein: CASRQQEISNYGYTF
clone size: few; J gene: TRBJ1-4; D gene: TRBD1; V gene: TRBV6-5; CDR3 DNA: TGTGCCAGCAGGTTGGACAGGAGAAGTGAAAAACTGTTTTTT; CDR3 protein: CASRLDRRSEKLFF
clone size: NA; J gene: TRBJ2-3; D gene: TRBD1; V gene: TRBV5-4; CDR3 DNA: TGTGCCAGCAGCTCTTTCACTACAGGGGGGACAGATACGCAGTATTTT; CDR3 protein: CASSSFTTGGTDTQYF
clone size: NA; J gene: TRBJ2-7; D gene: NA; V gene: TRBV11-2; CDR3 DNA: TGTGCCACCCTCCGCGGGCAGGGGAGAAACGAGCAGTACTTC; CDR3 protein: CATLRGQGRNEQYF
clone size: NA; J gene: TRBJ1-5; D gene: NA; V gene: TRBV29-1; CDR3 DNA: TGCAGCGTCAAAGGGGGAAATAGCAATCAGCCCCAGCATTTT; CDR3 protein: CSVKGGNSNQPQHF
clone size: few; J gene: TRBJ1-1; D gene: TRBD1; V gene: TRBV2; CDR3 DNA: TGTGCCAGCAGTGGCCAGGGGGACACTGAAGCTTTCTTT; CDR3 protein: CASSGQGDTEAFF
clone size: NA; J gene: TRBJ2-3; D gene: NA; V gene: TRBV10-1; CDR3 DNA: TGCGCCAGCAGCAGGGAGGATACGCAGTATTTT; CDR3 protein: CASSREDTQYF
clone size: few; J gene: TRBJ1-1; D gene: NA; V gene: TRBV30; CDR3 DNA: TGTGCCTGGAGTGTAGCCATTGAAGCTTTCTTT; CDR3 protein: CAWSVAIEAFF
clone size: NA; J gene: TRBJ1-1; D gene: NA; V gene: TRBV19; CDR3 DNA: TGTGCCAGTAGTATCCAGGGGCTGAACACTGAAGCTTTCTTT; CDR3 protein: CASSIQGLNTEAFF
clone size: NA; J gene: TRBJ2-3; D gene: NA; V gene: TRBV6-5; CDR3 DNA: TGTGCCAGCAGTTACGGGCAGGCTCAGGGAGATACGCAGTATTTT; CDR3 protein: CASSYGQAQGDTQYF
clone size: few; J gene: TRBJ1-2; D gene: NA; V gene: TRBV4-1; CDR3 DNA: TGCGCCAGCAGCCAAGGTACCGGAGGAAACTATGGCTACACCTTC; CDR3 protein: CASSQGTGGNYGYTF
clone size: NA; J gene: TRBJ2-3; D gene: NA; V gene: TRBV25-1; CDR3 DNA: TGTGCCAGCAGTCAAACGGGGTACACCACAGATACGCAGTATTTT; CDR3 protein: CASSQTGYTTDTQYF
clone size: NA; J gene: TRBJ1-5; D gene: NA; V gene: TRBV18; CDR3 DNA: TGTGCCAGCTCACCACCTGGGAATCAGCCCCAGCATTTT; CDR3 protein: CASSPPGNQPQHF
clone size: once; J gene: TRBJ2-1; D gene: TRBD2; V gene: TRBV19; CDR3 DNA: TGTGCCAGTAGTATAGAGGCTAGCGGGGTGGTCAGCTATGAGCAGTTCTTC; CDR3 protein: CASSIEASGVVSYEQFF
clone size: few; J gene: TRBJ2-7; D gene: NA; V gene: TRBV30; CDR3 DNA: TGTGCCTGGAGTGGGCCCTCTCCCTACGAGCAGTACTTC; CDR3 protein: CAWSGPSPYEQYF
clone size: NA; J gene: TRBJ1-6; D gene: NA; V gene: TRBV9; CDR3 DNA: TGTGCCAGCAGCGTAGTCGACAGTTATAATTCACCCCTCCACTTT; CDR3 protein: CASSVVDSYNSPLHF
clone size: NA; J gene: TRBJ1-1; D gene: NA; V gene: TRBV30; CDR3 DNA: TGTGCCTGGAGTAGGGCAGGGGAAGCTTTCTTT; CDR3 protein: CAWSRAGEAFF
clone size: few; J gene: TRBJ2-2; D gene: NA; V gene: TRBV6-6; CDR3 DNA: TGTGCCAGCAGTTACTCAAGTAACACCGGGGAGCTGTTTTTT; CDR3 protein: CASSYSSNTGELFF
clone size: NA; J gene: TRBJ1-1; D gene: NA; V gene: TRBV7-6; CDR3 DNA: TGTGCCAGCAGCGCCAAGACAGGCTCTGAAGCTTTCTTT; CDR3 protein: CASSAKTGSEAFF
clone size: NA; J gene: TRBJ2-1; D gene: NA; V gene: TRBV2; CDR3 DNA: TGTGCCAGCAGTGAAGGTGACAATGAGCAGTTCTTC; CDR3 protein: CASSEGDNEQFF
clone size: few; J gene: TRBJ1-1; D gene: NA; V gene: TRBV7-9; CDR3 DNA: TGTGCCAGCAGCTTAAACTCGGGCACTGAAGCTTTCTTT; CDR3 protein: CASSLNSGTEAFF
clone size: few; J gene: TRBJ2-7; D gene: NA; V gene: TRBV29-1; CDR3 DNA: TGCAGCGTTGATATTTCCTACGAGCAGTACTTC; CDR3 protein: CSVDISYEQYF
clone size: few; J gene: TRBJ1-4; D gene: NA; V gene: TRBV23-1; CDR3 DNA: TGCGCCAGCAGTCAACTTCACCAGGGAGGGGAAAAACTGTTTTTT; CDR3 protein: CASSQLHQGGEKLFF
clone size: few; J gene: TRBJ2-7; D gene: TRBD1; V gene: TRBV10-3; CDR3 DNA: TGTGCCGCCCAGGGGGACATCTCCTACGAGCAGTACTTC; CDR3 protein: CAAQGDISYEQYF
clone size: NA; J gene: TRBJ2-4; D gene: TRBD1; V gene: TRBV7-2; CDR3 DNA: TGTGCCAGCAGGATACAGGGGGGTGACATTCAGTACTTC; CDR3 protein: CASRIQGGDIQYF
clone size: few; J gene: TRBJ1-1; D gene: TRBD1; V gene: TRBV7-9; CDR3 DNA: TGTGCCAGCAGCAAAGGGGACAGGGGTGAGACTGAAGCTTTCTTT; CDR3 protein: CASSKGDRGETEAFF
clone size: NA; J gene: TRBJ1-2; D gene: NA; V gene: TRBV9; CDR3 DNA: TGTGCCAGCAGCGTAGCTGGAGGGGGACTTAATGGCTACACCTTC; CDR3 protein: CASSVAGGGLNGYTF
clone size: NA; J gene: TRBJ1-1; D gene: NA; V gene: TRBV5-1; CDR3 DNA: TGCGCCAGCAGCTTGCTTCAGGGCGAGGGCACTGAAGCTTTCTTT; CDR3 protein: CASSLLQGEGTEAFF
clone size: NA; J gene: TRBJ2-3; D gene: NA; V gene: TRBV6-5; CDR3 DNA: TGTGCCAGCAGTTTTCAACTCACGCAGTATTTT; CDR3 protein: CASSFQLTQYF
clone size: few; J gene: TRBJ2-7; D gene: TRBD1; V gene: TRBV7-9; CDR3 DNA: TGTGCCAGCAGTTCCCGGACAGGGGGCTACGAGCAGTACTTC; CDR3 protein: CASSSRTGGYEQYF
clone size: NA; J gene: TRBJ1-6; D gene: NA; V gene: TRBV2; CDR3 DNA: TGTGCCAGCCACCCAGAGGGGAATTCACCCCTCCACTTT; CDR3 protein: CASHPEGNSPLHF
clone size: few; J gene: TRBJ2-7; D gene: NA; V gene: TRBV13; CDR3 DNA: TGTGCCAGCAGCCCCCGGGACGGTAAAGCCTACGAGCAGTACTTC; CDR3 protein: CASSPRDGKAYEQYF
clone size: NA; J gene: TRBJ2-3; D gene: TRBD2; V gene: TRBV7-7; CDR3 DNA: TGTGCCAGCAGCCTTAACGGGGGGGGCACAGATACGCAGTATTTT; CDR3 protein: CASSLNGGGTDTQYF
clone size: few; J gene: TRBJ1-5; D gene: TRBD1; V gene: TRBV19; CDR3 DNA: TGTGCCAGTAGTATGGAAGGGACAGCATATCAGCCCCAGCATTTT; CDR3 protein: CASSMEGTAYQPQHF
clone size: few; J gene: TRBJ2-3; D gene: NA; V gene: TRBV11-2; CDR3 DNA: TGTGCCAGCAGCTTACAAGCTACAGATACGCAGTATTTT; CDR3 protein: CASSLQATDTQYF
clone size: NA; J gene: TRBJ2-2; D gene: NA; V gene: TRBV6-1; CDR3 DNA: TGTGCCAGCAACCCCGGGTTAAACACCGGGGAGCTGTTTTTT; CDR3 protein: CASNPGLNTGELFF
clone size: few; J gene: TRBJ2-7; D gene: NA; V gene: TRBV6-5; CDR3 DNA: TGTGCCAGCAGTTACGAGGAGGGTACCTACGAGCAGTACTTC; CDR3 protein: CASSYEEGTYEQYF
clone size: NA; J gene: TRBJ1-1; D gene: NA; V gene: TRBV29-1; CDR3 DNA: TGCAGCGTCCGGGGCAGGATGAACACTGAAGCTTTCTTT; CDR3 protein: CSVRGRMNTEAFF
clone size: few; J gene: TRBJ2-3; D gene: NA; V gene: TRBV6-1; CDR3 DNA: TGTGCCAGCAGCTCGGGGCAGCCATCGCCAGATACGCAGTATTTT; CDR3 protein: CASSSGQPSPDTQYF
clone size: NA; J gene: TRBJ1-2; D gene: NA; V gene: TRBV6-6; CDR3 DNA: TGTGCCAGCAGTCCTCTAGTCAGCTACACCTTC; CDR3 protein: CASSPLVSYTF
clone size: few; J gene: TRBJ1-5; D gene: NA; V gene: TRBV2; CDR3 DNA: TGTGCCAGCAGTGATCTGGAACAGCCCCAGCATTTT; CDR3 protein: CASSDLEQPQHF
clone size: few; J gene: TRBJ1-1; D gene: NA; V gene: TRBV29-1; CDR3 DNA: TGCAGCGTTGCCGGCAGATTGAACACTGGAGCTTTCTTT; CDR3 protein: CSVAGRLNTGAFF
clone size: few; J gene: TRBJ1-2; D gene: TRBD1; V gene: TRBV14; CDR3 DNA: TGTGCCAGCAGGGACAGGGGGCATGGCTACACCTTC; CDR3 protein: CASRDRGHGYTF
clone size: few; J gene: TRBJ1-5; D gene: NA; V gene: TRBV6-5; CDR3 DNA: TGTGCCAGCAGTTACGGGGCTCAGGGTGGGACCCAGCATTTT; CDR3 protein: CASSYGAQGGTQHF
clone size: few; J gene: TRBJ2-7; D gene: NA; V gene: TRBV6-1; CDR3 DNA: TGTGCCAGCAGTGAAGACTACGAGCAGTACTTC; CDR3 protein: CASSEDYEQYF
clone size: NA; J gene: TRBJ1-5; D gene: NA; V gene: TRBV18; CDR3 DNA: TGTGCCAGCTCACCTACAGAACCAAATAGCAATCAGCCCCAGCATTTT; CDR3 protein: CASSPTEPNSNQPQHF
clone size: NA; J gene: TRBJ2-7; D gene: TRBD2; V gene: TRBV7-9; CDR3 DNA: TGTGCCAGCAGTTCCCTAGCGGGGGAGTACGAGCAGTACTTC; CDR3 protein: CASSSLAGEYEQYF